This is a list of T cell receptor beta chains from one sample in a study of patients and donors after allogeneic stem cell transplantation. Each CDR3 protein is one row after TCRdb ran MiXCR on the RT-PCR reads. The sample lists around 240,000 distinct CDR3 sequences; 13% to 15% were seen once. Material: blood, either unsorted or a sorted T cell fraction (not recorded which). The receptors derive from a human donor who was either an allogeneic HSCT recipient or a stem cell or donor lymphocyte infusion donor (not recorded which). It is not recorded whose cells these are; they may come from a transplant donor. The CDR3 runs from the conserved cysteine through the conserved F or W. The order of the fields is D gene, V gene, J gene, clone size, CDR3 DNA, CDR3 protein. A D gene is named only where the DNA matches it firmly. Only some rows state a clone size, as once, few, many or a class for expanded clones.

d_gene: .
v_gene: TRBV5-1
j_gene: TRBJ1-4
abundance: .
CDR3nt: TGCGCCAGCAGCCCCGGTTGGGGTGGTAATGAAAAACTGTTTTTT
CDR3aa: CASSPGWGGNEKLFF

d_gene: .
v_gene: TRBV27
j_gene: TRBJ2-7
abundance: .
CDR3nt: TGTGCCAGCAGTTCGTCAGCACCGTCGGCGATAACCTCCTACGAGCAGTACTTC
CDR3aa: CASSSSAPSAITSYEQYF

d_gene: TRBD2
v_gene: TRBV3-1
j_gene: TRBJ2-3
abundance: few
CDR3nt: TGTGCCAGCAGCCAAGCCCCAGCGGGAGGCAAGGATACGCAGTATTTT
CDR3aa: CASSQAPAGGKDTQYF

d_gene: .
v_gene: TRBV20-1
j_gene: TRBJ2-1
abundance: once
CDR3nt: TGCAGTGCTAGAGCCTCGGCAGGACCCACCTACAATGAGCAGTTCTTC
CDR3aa: CSARASAGPTYNEQFF

d_gene: .
v_gene: TRBV2
j_gene: TRBJ2-7
abundance: many
CDR3nt: TGTGCCAGCAGTCTCTACTCCGAGCAGTACTTC
CDR3aa: CASSLYSEQYF

d_gene: TRBD2
v_gene: TRBV29-1
j_gene: TRBJ2-3
abundance: many
CDR3nt: TGCAGCGGGCAAGCGGGAGGGCCAGATACGCAGTATTTT
CDR3aa: CSGQAGGPDTQYF

d_gene: TRBD1
v_gene: TRBV9
j_gene: TRBJ1-1
abundance: few
CDR3nt: TGTGCCAGCAGTGGGGCAGGGGGCCGAGCTTTCTTT
CDR3aa: CASSGAGGRAFF

d_gene: TRBD1
v_gene: TRBV7-9
j_gene: TRBJ2-5
abundance: few
CDR3nt: TGTGCCAGCAGCTTTCGGACAGGGCCGCTCCAAGAGACCCAGTACTTC
CDR3aa: CASSFRTGPLQETQYF

d_gene: .
v_gene: TRBV3-1
j_gene: TRBJ1-2
abundance: .
CDR3nt: TGTGCCAGCAGCCCCGGGTCTTATGGCTACACCTTC
CDR3aa: CASSPGSYGYTF

d_gene: TRBD2
v_gene: TRBV30
j_gene: TRBJ2-3
abundance: .
CDR3nt: TGTGCCTGGAAGGGACTAGCGGGAGGTATAGATACGCAGTATTTT
CDR3aa: CAWKGLAGGIDTQYF

d_gene: .
v_gene: TRBV24-1
j_gene: TRBJ1-2
abundance: few
CDR3nt: TGTGCCACCAGTGCGACAGGACTCTATGGCTACACCTTC
CDR3aa: CATSATGLYGYTF

d_gene: .
v_gene: TRBV7-2
j_gene: TRBJ1-2
abundance: few
CDR3nt: TGTGCCAGCAGACCAACCTGGGCAGGGATTAACTATGGCTACACCTTC
CDR3aa: CASRPTWAGINYGYTF

d_gene: .
v_gene: TRBV6-1
j_gene: TRBJ2-2
abundance: many
CDR3nt: TGTGCCAGCAGTACCCGACTCTACACCGGGGAGCTGTTTTTT
CDR3aa: CASSTRLYTGELFF

d_gene: .
v_gene: TRBV21-1
j_gene: TRBJ2-7
abundance: many
CDR3nt: TGTGCCAGCAGCAAAGGAGGGGGAGGGCCCTACGAGCAGTACTTC
CDR3aa: CASSKGGGGPYEQYF

d_gene: TRBD1
v_gene: TRBV5-1
j_gene: TRBJ1-1
abundance: many
CDR3nt: TGCGCCAGCAGCTCCGACAGGGGGATCACTGAAGCTTTCTTT
CDR3aa: CASSSDRGITEAFF

d_gene: .
v_gene: TRBV9
j_gene: TRBJ1-3
abundance: many
CDR3nt: TGTGCCAGCAGCGTCCCGGGGGCAGACACCATATATTTT
CDR3aa: CASSVPGADTIYF

d_gene: .
v_gene: TRBV18
j_gene: TRBJ1-2
abundance: few
CDR3nt: TGTGCCAGCTCACCGCTCGACAGGACCGACCATGGCTACACCTTC
CDR3aa: CASSPLDRTDHGYTF

d_gene: .
v_gene: TRBV9
j_gene: TRBJ2-3
abundance: few
CDR3nt: TGTGCCAGCAGCGTAGTAGGAGTCACAGATACGCAGTATTTT
CDR3aa: CASSVVGVTDTQYF

d_gene: TRBD2
v_gene: TRBV4-3
j_gene: TRBJ2-5
abundance: few
CDR3nt: TGCGCCAGCAGCCAAGGAGGTAGCGGGGCTGAGACCCAGTACTTC
CDR3aa: CASSQGGSGAETQYF

d_gene: .
v_gene: TRBV7-6
j_gene: TRBJ1-6
abundance: .
CDR3nt: TGTGCCAGCAGCTCCCGGACAGCCAATTCACCCCTCCACTTT
CDR3aa: CASSSRTANSPLHF

d_gene: TRBD1
v_gene: TRBV4-2
j_gene: TRBJ2-2
abundance: few
CDR3nt: TGTGCCAGCAGCCAAGAGGACAGGGGAGGCACCGGGGAGCTGTTTTTT
CDR3aa: CASSQEDRGGTGELFF

d_gene: TRBD1
v_gene: TRBV5-4
j_gene: TRBJ2-7
abundance: many
CDR3nt: TGTGCCAGCAGTCGAGGACAGGGTGGGGACGAGCAGTACTTC
CDR3aa: CASSRGQGGDEQYF

d_gene: .
v_gene: TRBV7-9
j_gene: TRBJ1-4
abundance: many
CDR3nt: TGTGCCAGCAGCTCCGGGGACCGCGATAATGAAAAACTGTTTTTT
CDR3aa: CASSSGDRDNEKLFF

d_gene: .
v_gene: TRBV6-1
j_gene: TRBJ1-2
abundance: few
CDR3nt: TGTGCCAGCAGTCTCCGCCCCTCTGGAGGACTTGGGGGCTACACCTTC
CDR3aa: CASSLRPSGGLGGYTF

d_gene: .
v_gene: TRBV20-1
j_gene: TRBJ2-7
abundance: few
CDR3nt: TGCAGTGCGGAAGGGCAGTTACTTTCCTACGAGCAGTACTTC
CDR3aa: CSAEGQLLSYEQYF

d_gene: TRBD2
v_gene: TRBV6-1
j_gene: TRBJ2-3
abundance: .
CDR3nt: TGTGCCAGCAGTGGAGCGGGGGGGCCTACAGATACGCAGTATTTT
CDR3aa: CASSGAGGPTDTQYF

d_gene: TRBD2
v_gene: TRBV5-1
j_gene: TRBJ2-1
abundance: .
CDR3nt: TGCGCCAGCAGCTTGGGGCTAGCGGGTCCCTACAATGAGCAGTTCTTC
CDR3aa: CASSLGLAGPYNEQFF

d_gene: .
v_gene: TRBV7-2
j_gene: TRBJ2-3
abundance: few
CDR3nt: TGTGCCAGCAGCTTAGCGGGGGGGCGTAGAGATACGCAGTATTTT
CDR3aa: CASSLAGGRRDTQYF

d_gene: TRBD1
v_gene: TRBV6-1
j_gene: TRBJ1-6
abundance: few
CDR3nt: TGTGCCAGCAGTATCCGACAGGGGAATTCACCCCTCCACTTT
CDR3aa: CASSIRQGNSPLHF

d_gene: .
v_gene: TRBV5-5
j_gene: TRBJ2-5
abundance: .
CDR3nt: TGTGCCAGCAGCTCTGGGGGAAAAGAGACCCAGTACTTC
CDR3aa: CASSSGGKETQYF

d_gene: .
v_gene: TRBV7-2
j_gene: TRBJ2-1
abundance: few
CDR3nt: TGTGCCAGCAGCTTAGCGCATACCGGCCACGCGCAGTTCTTC
CDR3aa: CASSLAHTGHAQFF

d_gene: .
v_gene: TRBV4-3
j_gene: TRBJ2-5
abundance: few
CDR3nt: TGCGCCAGCAGCCACGGGGGTGGGGGCAAAGAGACCCAGTACTTC
CDR3aa: CASSHGGGGKETQYF

d_gene: .
v_gene: TRBV20-1
j_gene: TRBJ2-3
abundance: .
CDR3nt: TGCAGTGCTAGCGGGAGCGCTAGCACAGATACGCAGTATTTT
CDR3aa: CSASGSASTDTQYF

d_gene: .
v_gene: TRBV5-1
j_gene: TRBJ1-1
abundance: .
CDR3nt: TGCGCCAGCAGCTTGATGCGGCAATCGTCTGGCACTGAAGCTTTCTTT
CDR3aa: CASSLMRQSSGTEAFF

d_gene: .
v_gene: TRBV6-2/TRBV6-3
j_gene: TRBJ2-1
abundance: many
CDR3nt: TGTGCCAGCAGTTACAGACCCGCCGGGCTAGACCGCAGCTCCTACAATGAGCAGTTCTTC
CDR3aa: CASSYRPAGLDRSSYNEQFF

d_gene: TRBD1
v_gene: TRBV20-1
j_gene: TRBJ2-1
abundance: few
CDR3nt: TGCAGTGCTTCATGGACAGGGAGCTCCTACAATGAGCAGTTCTTC
CDR3aa: CSASWTGSSYNEQFF

d_gene: .
v_gene: TRBV19
j_gene: TRBJ2-1
abundance: .
CDR3nt: TGTGCCAGTAGGGTTCGGGGTTCTTCCTACAATGAGCAGTTCTTC
CDR3aa: CASRVRGSSYNEQFF

d_gene: .
v_gene: TRBV9
j_gene: TRBJ2-2
abundance: .
CDR3nt: TGTGGCAGCAGCCCCCGTATGACCGGGGAGCTGTTTTTT
CDR3aa: CGSSPRMTGELFF

d_gene: .
v_gene: TRBV29-1
j_gene: TRBJ2-7
abundance: few
CDR3nt: TGCAGCGGCAAACTATCCCGGGACCCCAAAAACGAGCAGTACTTC
CDR3aa: CSGKLSRDPKNEQYF

d_gene: .
v_gene: TRBV29-1
j_gene: TRBJ2-5
abundance: few
CDR3nt: TGCAGCGTTGAAGATATCCGGGACACCCTGCTTTTT
CDR3aa: CSVEDIRDTLLF

d_gene: TRBD2
v_gene: TRBV6-2/TRBV6-3
j_gene: TRBJ2-2
abundance: few
CDR3nt: TGTGCCAGCAGTTATCCGACTAGCGGGTGGAACACCGGGGAGCTGTTTTTT
CDR3aa: CASSYPTSGWNTGELFF

d_gene: TRBD2
v_gene: TRBV7-3
j_gene: TRBJ2-2
abundance: .
CDR3nt: TGTGCCAGCAGCTCGAGCGCTAGCGGGAGTGGCACCGGGGAGCTGTTTTTT
CDR3aa: CASSSSASGSGTGELFF